This entry concerns a single TCR beta chain. Its antigen is undetermined. This specimen comes from a study of T cells in Graves' hyperthyroidism and ophthalmopathy. Amplification of TCR beta CDR3 regions used RNA as the template. In the first-round RT-PCR of the TCR CDR3, the HTBI primer set was used. MiXCR, applied by TCRdb to the multiplex PCR reads, yields one record per CDR3 protein. Seen here are some 460,000 distinct CDR3 sequences, about a sixth observed once, and the top ten hold about 14%. Stability of Graves' hyperthyroidism was defined as absent ophthalmopathy progression within 18 months. Patients aged 18 to 65 had newly diagnosed hyperthyroidism lasting under 2 months. Diagnoses used clinical symptoms, serum thyroxine and TRAb, thyroid ultrasound and orbital computed tomography. The CDR3 spans 12 residues. Germline V lookup: CDR1 SQVTM, CDR2 ANQGSEA. Trimming pared 7 bases from V and 2 bases from J, leaving 10 bases between.

Findings and caveats of the study: Clonotypes that were expanded in thyroid above 0.001 mostly appeared in blood too.

The rearrangement joins TRBV29-1 to TRBJ2-3, with no clear D. The TCR comes from a woman aged 18-29 years with Graves' hyperthyroidism. The sequenced sample was blood. CDR3 sequence (DNA): TGCAGCGGGGCCGAGGCCACAGATACGCAGTATTTT. This translates into CSGAEATDTQYF.